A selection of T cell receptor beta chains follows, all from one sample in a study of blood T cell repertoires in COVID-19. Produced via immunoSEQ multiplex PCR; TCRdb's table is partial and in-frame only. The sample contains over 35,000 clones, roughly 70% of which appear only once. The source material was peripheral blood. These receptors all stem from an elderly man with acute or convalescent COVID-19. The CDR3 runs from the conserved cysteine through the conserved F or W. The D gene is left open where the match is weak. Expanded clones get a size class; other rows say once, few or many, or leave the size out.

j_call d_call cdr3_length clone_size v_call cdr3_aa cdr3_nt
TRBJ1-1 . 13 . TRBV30 CAWSAQANTEAFF TGTGCCTGGAGCGCACAGGCGAACACTGAAGCTTTCTTT
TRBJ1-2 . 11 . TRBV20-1 CSANRDDGYTF TGCAGCGCTAACAGGGATGATGGCTACACCTTC
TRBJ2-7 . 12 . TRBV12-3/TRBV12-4 CASSSLDYEQYF TGTGCCAGCAGTTCACTAGACTACGAGCAGTACTTC
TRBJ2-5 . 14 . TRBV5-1 CASSDFRGPETQYF TGCGCCAGCAGCGACTTCCGAGGGCCGGAGACCCAGTACTTC
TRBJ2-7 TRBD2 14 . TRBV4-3 CASSLAGDSYEQYF TGCGCCAGCAGCCTAGCGGGGGACTCCTACGAGCAGTACTTC
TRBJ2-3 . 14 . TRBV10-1 CASSGGTYTDTQYF TGCGCCAGCAGTGGAGGGACTTATACAGATACGCAGTATTTT
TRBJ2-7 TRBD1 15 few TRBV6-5 CASSSRDRSSYEQYF TGTGCCAGCAGCTCTCGGGACAGGTCCTCCTACGAGCAGTACTTC
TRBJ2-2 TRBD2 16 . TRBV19 CASSTGTSRGTGELFF TGTGCCAGTAGTACTGGGACTAGCAGGGGCACCGGGGAGCTGTTTTTT
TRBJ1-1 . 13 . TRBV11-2 CASSLQGLAEAFF TGTGCCAGCAGTCTGCAGGGTCTGGCTGAAGCTTTCTTT
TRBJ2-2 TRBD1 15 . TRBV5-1 CASSSSGTGPGELFF TGCGCCAGCAGCTCTTCCGGGACAGGGCCCGGGGAGCTGTTTTTT
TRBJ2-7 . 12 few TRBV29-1 CSVVEGSYEQYF TGCAGCGTTGTTGAGGGCTCCTACGAGCAGTACTTC
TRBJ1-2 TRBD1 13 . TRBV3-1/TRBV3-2 CASSRQGAGGYTF TGTGCCAGCAGCCGTCAGGGGGCAGGTGGCTACACCTTC
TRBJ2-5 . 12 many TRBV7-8 CASSLTQGREYF TGTGCCAGCAGCTTAACGCAGGGTCGGGAGTACTTC
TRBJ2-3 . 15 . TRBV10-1 CASSVSGRGTDTQYF TGCGCCAGCAGTGTAAGTGGGAGAGGGACAGATACGCAGTATTTT
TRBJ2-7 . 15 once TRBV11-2 CASSPNQGGTYEQYF TGTGCCAGCAGCCCTAACCAGGGGGGCACCTACGAGCAGTACTTC
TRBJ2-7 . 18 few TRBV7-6 CASSLEGGITGSGDEQYF TGTGCCAGCAGCTTAGAGGGAGGGATTACAGGGAGTGGGGACGAGCAGTACTTC
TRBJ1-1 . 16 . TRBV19 CASSIRAGDGNTEAFF TGTGCCAGTAGTATTAGGGCAGGGGACGGGAACACTGAAGCTTTCTTT
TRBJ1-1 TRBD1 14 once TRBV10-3 CAIRETGVNTEAFF TGTGCCATCAGGGAGACAGGGGTGAACACTGAAGCTTTCTTT
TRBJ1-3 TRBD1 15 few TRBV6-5 CASSYWGTAGNTIYF TGTGCCAGCAGTTACTGGGGGACAGCTGGAAACACCATATATTTT
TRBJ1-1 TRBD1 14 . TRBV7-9 CASSLGQGDTEAFF TGTGCCAGCAGCTTAGGTCAGGGGGACACTGAAGCTTTCTTT
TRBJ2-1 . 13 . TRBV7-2 CASSLYLYNEQFF TGTGCCAGCAGCTTATACTTGTACAATGAGCAGTTCTTC
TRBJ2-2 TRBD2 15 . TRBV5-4 CASTTGTSRTGELFF TGTGCCAGCACCACCGGGACTAGCCGGACCGGGGAGCTGTTTTTT
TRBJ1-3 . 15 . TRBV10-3 CAISEGDISGNTIYF TGTGCCATCTCAGAGGGGGATATCTCTGGAAACACCATATATTTT
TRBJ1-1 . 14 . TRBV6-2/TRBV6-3 CASSYWGIATEAFF TGTGCCAGCAGTTACTGGGGTATAGCGACTGAAGCTTTCTTT
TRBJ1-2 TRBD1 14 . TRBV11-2 CASSLGTGGYGYTF TGTGCCAGCAGCTTAGGGACAGGGGGATATGGCTACACCTTC
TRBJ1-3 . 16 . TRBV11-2 CASSLSGTSSGNTIYF TGTGCCAGCAGCCTTTCCGGGACAAGCTCTGGAAACACCATATATTTT
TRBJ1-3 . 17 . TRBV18 CASSPPSPGVSGNTIYF TGTGCCAGCTCACCACCAAGCCCAGGGGTCTCTGGAAACACCATATATTTT
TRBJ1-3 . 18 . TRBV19 CATFSLRGSVSSGNTIYF TGTGCCACCTTCTCCTTAAGAGGGAGCGTCAGCTCTGGAAACACCATATATTTT
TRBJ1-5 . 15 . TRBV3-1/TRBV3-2 CASSQVSDRNQPQHF TGTGCCAGCAGCCAAGTATCCGACAGAAATCAGCCCCAGCATTTT